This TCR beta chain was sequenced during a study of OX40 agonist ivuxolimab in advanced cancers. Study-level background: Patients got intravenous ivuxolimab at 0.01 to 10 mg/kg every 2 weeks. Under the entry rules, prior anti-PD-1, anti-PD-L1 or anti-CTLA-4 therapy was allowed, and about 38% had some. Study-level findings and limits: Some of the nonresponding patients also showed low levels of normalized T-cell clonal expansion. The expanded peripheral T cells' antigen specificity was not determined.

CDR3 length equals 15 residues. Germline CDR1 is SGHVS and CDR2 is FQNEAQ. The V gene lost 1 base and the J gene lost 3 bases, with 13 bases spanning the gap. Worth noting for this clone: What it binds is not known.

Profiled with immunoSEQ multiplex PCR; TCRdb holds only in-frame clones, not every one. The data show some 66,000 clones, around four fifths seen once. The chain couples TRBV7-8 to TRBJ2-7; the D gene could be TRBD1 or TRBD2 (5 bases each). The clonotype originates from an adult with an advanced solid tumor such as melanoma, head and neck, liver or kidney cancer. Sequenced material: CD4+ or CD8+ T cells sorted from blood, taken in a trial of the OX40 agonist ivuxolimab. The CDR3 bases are TGTGCCAGCAGCTTAGGAGGACGAGGGGACTACGAGCAGTACTTC. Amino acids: CASSLGGRGDYEQYF. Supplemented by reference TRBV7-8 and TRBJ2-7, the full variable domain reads GAGVSQSPRYKVAKRGQDVALRCDPISGHVSLFWYQQALGQGPEFLTYFQNEAQLDKSGLPSDRFFAERPEGSVSTLKIQRTQQEDSAVYLCASSLGGRGDYEQYFGPGTRLTVT.